The 10 T cell receptor beta chains below all came from one sample that was sequenced in a study of cytomegalovirus exposure and HLA in healthy donors. Use of 60 Vbeta and 13 Jbeta primers characterized the PCR. TCRdb keeps only in-frame clones here, not all; method: immunoSEQ multiplex PCR. Seen here are some 150,000 clones, 87% observed once, and the top ten hold roughly 5.2%. The sample comprised PBMCs. All receptors derive from a woman aged 25 to 39 in good health and CMV-seronegative.

V gene TRBV13 combines with J gene TRBJ2-7; weak D call: TRBD1 (6 bases). V was shortened by 5 bases and J by 2 bases, with 16 bases between the two germline ends. The CDR3 extends over 15 amino acids. Germline-derived CDR1 and CDR2 are PRHDT and FYEKMQ (reference sequence). CDR3 amino acids: CASSQGLGSPYEQYF. The CDR3 nucleotides are TGTGCCAGCAGCCAGGGGCTGGGGTCCCCCTACGAGCAGTACTTC.

The rearrangement uses TRBV30 and TRBJ2-7; D not resolved. This CDR3 is 13 amino acids long. Germline loops: CDR1 GTSNPN, CDR2 SVGIG (reference sequence). V was cut by 4 bases and J by 2 bases, with 12 bases left in between. The chain's CDR3 is CAWTGPPTYEQYF. In DNA form, the CDR3 reads TGTGCCTGGACAGGCCCCCCAACCTACGAGCAGTACTTC.

The rearrangement uses TRBV30 and TRBJ2-7; D possibly corresponds to TRBD1 (6 bases). The CDR3 loop spans 13 amino acids. V lost 3 bases, J lost 3 bases, and 12 bases lay in between. Germline CDR1 GTSNPN, CDR2 SVGIG (reference sequence). The CDR3 loop is CAWSDGQSYEQYF. The CDR3 DNA is TGTGCCTGGAGCGACGGACAGAGCTACGAGCAGTACTTC.

The chain links TRBV5-1 to TRBJ2-2; 9 bases map to TRBD1. J gave up 6 bases and V 4 bases, and 4 bases lay outside the gene matches. This CDR3 has 14 residues. CDR1 and CDR2 (germline): SGHRS, YFSETQ. The DNA for the CDR3 is TGCGCCAGCAGCCAGGACAGGGGAGCCGGGGAGCTGTTTTTT. Amino acids: CASSQDRGAGELFF.

J is TRBJ1-2 and V is TRBV28, with D perhaps TRBD1 (6 bases). CDR1 is MDHEN and CDR2 is SYDVKM in the germline V gene. CDR3 length: 14 residues. The germline V and J ends were trimmed by 1 base and 7 bases, with 13 bases remaining between them. CDR3 sequence reads: CASSLLTGQLGYTF. The CDR3 DNA follows: TGTGCCAGCAGTTTATTAACAGGGCAGCTTGGCTACACCTTC.

CDR3 bases: TGTGCCAGCAGCTTAGGGGCCCTCTACGAGCAGTACTTC. Its translation is CASSLGALYEQYF. The chain couples TRBV7-2 to TRBJ2-7, with D unresolved. Per the germline V gene, CDR1 is SGHTA and CDR2 is FQGNSA. CDR3 size: 13 residues. Trimming removed 1 base at V and 3 bases at J, with 7 bases between.

The chain joins TRBV6-5 to TRBJ2-1; tentative D call: TRBD2 (6 bases). Germline V lookup: CDR1 MNHEY, CDR2 SVGAGI. The CDR3 runs 16 residues. Trimming removed 3 bases at V and 0 bases at J, with 12 bases between. The CDR3: CASSYQAGSSYNEQFF. CDR3 sequence (DNA): TGTGCCAGCAGTTATCAGGCCGGGAGCTCCTACAATGAGCAGTTCTTC.

This chain connects TRBV5-1 to TRBJ1-4; 9 nucleotides agree with TRBD1. With 3 bases clipped from V and 5 bases from J, the junction kept 5 bases outside the gene matches. The V gene's germline CDR1 is SGHRS and CDR2 YFSETQ. The CDR3 is made up of 15 amino acids. In DNA form, the CDR3 reads TGCGCCAGCAGCTACAGGGGGCGAGGGAATGAAAAACTGTTTTTT. This sequence encodes CASSYRGRGNEKLFF.

The J gene is TRBJ2-1, the V gene TRBV11-2; D is unresolved. Deletions cut 0 bases from V and 0 bases from J, with 6 bases between. Germline V gives CDR1 SGHAT, CDR2 FQNNGV. This CDR3 has 15 residues. The CDR3 bases are TGTGCCAGCAGCTTAGATTGGGCCTCCTACAATGAGCAGTTCTTC. Its translation: CASSLDWASYNEQFF.

The chain has TRBV11-1 and TRBJ2-1, with TRBD2 matching over 8 bases. After removal of 6 bases from V and 9 bases from J, the junction contained 13 bases not matched to a gene. This CDR3 region has 15 residues. Germline V CDR1 and CDR2: SGHAT, FQDESV (reference sequence). The CDR3 bases are TGTGCCAGCAGTCGGTTGGGACTAGAGGGTGGTGAGCAGTTCTTC. This codes for CASSRLGLEGGEQFF.